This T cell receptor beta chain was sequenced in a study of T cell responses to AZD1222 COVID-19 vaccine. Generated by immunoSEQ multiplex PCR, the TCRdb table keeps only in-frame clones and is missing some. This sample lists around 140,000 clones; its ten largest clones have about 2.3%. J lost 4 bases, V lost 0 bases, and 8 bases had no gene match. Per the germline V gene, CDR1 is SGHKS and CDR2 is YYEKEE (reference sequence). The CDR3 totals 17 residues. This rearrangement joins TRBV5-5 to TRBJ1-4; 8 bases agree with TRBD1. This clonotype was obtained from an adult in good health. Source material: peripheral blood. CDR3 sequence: CASSLAGTGLDNEKLFF. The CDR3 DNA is TGTGCCAGCAGCTTGGCCGGGACAGGTCTGGATAATGAAAAACTGTTTTTT.